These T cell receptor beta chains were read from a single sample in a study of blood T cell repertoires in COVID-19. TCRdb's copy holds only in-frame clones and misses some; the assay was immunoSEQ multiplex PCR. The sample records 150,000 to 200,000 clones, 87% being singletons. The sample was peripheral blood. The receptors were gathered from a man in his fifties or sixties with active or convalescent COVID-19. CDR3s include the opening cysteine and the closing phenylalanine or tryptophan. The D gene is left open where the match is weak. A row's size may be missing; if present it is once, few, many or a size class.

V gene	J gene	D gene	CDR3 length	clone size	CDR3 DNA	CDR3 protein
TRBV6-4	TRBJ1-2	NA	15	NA	TGTGCCAGCAGAGAACAGGCATCGCCGCCTTATGGCTACACCTTC	CASREQASPPYGYTF
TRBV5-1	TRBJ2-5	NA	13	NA	TGCGCCAGCAGCGTACAGGGGAGGGAGACCCAGTACTTC	CASSVQGRETQYF
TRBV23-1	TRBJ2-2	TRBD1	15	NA	TGCGCCAGGGAGACCGGGACAGGGGCGGCCGGGGAGCTGTTTTTT	CARETGTGAAGELFF
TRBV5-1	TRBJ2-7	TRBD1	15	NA	TGCGCCAGCAGCTTTACGACAGGGGTCGAGGGCGAGCAGTACTTC	CASSFTTGVEGEQYF
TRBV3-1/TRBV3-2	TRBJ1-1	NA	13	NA	TGTGCCAGCAGCCAACTTGGCAACACTGAAGCTTTCTTT	CASSQLGNTEAFF
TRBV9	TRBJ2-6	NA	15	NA	TGTGCCAGCAGCGTTGAACAGGGTGGGGCCAACGTCCTGACTTTC	CASSVEQGGANVLTF
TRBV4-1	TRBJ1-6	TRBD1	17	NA	TGCGCCAGCAGCCAACAGATTTTGGGACAGGATAATTCACCCCTCCACTTT	CASSQQILGQDNSPLHF
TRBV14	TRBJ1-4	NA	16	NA	TGTGCCAGCAGCCAAGATCGAGGCAGGGTGAGGGAAAAACTGTTTTTT	CASSQDRGRVREKLFF
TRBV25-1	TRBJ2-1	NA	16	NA	TGTGCCAGCAGTTCCCACCTATTGGGGCTAGTCAATGAGCAGTTCTTC	CASSSHLLGLVNEQFF
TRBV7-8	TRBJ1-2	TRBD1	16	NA	TGTGCCAGCAGCCCCCAACAGGGACAGAGGCTAAGTGGCTACACCTTC	CASSPQQGQRLSGYTF
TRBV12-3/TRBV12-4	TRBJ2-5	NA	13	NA	TGTGCCAGCAGACCTACAGGAGGGGAGACCCAGTACTTC	CASRPTGGETQYF
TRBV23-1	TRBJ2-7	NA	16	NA	TGCGCCAGCAGCACCCCCAGGCGGGGACCCTCCTACGAGCAGTACTTC	CASSTPRRGPSYEQYF
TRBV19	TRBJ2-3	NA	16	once	TGTGCCAGTAGTATAGGAGCAGGTTTAAGCACAGATACGCAGTATTTT	CASSIGAGLSTDTQYF
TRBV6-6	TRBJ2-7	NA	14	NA	TGTGCCAGCAGGAGTATCAGGGGAGCGAACGAGCAGTACTTC	CASRSIRGANEQYF
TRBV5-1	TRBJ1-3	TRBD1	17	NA	TGCGCCAGCAGTCGTCGAGTGACAGGGACCACTGGAAACACCATATATTTT	CASSRRVTGTTGNTIYF
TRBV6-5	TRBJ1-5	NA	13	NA	TGTGCCAGCATCGGGAACCCCAATCAGCCCCAGCATTTT	CASIGNPNQPQHF
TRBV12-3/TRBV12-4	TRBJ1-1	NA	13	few	TGTGCCAGCAGTTTAGGGACCAGGGTGGGAGCTTTCTTT	CASSLGTRVGAFF
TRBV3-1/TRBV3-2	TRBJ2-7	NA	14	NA	TGTGCCAGCAGCTCCCGGGACTTGTCCTACGAGCAGTACTTC	CASSSRDLSYEQYF
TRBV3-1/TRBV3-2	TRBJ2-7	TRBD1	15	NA	TGTGCCAGCAGCCCGAGGGACAGGCTCTCCTACGAGCAGTACTTC	CASSPRDRLSYEQYF
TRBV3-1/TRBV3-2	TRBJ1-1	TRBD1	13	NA	TGTGCCACATCCGGGACAGGCTATACTGAAGCTTTCTTT	CATSGTGYTEAFF
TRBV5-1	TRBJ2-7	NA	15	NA	TGCGCCAGCAGCTCTGGACAGTTATTAACCTACGAGCAGTACTTC	CASSSGQLLTYEQYF
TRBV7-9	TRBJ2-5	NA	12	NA	TGTGCCAGTGAGGGTAGCGGAGAGACCCAGTACTTC	CASEGSGETQYF
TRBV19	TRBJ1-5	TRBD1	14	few	TGTGCCAGTAGTATAAAGGGGGCAGGTCAGCCCCAGCATTTT	CASSIKGAGQPQHF
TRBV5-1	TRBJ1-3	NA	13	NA	TGCGCCAGCAGCTCCCCGAGGGGAAACACCATATATTTT	CASSSPRGNTIYF
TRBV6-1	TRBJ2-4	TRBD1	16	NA	TGTGCCAGCAGTGCTTTGACAGGGCGGAAGAAAAACATTCAGTACTTC	CASSALTGRKKNIQYF
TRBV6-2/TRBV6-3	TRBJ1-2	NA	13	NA	TGTGCCAGCAGTCTACGACAGGTATATGGCTACACCTTC	CASSLRQVYGYTF
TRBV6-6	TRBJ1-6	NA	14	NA	TGTGCCAGCACCCCGAGAGGGTCTAATTCACCCCTCCACTTT	CASTPRGSNSPLHF
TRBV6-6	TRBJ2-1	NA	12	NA	TGTGCCAGCAGCCCGTTTGACAATGAGCAGTTCTTC	CASSPFDNEQFF
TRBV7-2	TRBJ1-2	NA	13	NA	TGTGCCAGCAGCTTAGGGCCCTCCGACAGACCGAGCTTC	CASSLGPSDRPSF
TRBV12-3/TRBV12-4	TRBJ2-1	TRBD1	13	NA	TGTGCCAGCAGAGACAGGGGGCAGGGTGAGCAGTTCTTC	CASRDRGQGEQFF
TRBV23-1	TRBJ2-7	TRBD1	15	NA	TGCGCCAGCAGTCTGATTACAGGGGAAGCCTACGAGCAGTACTTC	CASSLITGEAYEQYF
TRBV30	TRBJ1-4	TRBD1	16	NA	TGTGCCTGGAGGACAAAGGGGGCAGGACAAAATGAAAAACTGTTTTTT	CAWRTKGAGQNEKLFF
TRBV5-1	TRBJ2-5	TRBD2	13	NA	TGCGCCAGCAGCTTGACTAGCGGAGAGACCCAGTACTTC	CASSLTSGETQYF
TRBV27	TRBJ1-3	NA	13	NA	TGTGCCAGCAGTTTACGGGGAGGAAACACCATATATTTT	CASSLRGGNTIYF
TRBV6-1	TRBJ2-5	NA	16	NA	TGTGCCAGCAGTGCCCGGGACATTACGTACCAAGAGACCCAGTACTTC	CASSARDITYQETQYF
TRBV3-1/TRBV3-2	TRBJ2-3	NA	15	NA	TGTGCCAGCAGCCCGACAGAAACTAGCACAGATACGCAGTATTTT	CASSPTETSTDTQYF
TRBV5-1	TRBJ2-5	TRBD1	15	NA	TGCGCCAGCAGCTACCGGGACAGGGTCCAAGGGACCCAGTACTTC	CASSYRDRVQGTQYF
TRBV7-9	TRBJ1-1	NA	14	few	TGTGCCAGCAGCTTAGGAGGGGGGGACACTGAAGCTTTCTTT	CASSLGGGDTEAFF
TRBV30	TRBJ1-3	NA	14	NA	TGTGCCTGGAGTGTAGCCGGACAGGGAAACACCATATATTTT	CAWSVAGQGNTIYF
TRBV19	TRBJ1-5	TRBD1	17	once	TGTGCCAGCACAGGACAGGGGGGACCGTATAGCAATCAGCCCCAGCATTTT	CASTGQGGPYSNQPQHF
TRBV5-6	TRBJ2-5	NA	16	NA	TGTGCCAGCAGCTCTGGGGACATGGAAACCCAAGAGACCCAGTACTTC	CASSSGDMETQETQYF
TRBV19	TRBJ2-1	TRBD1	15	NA	TGTGCCAGTAGTATAACAGGGGGCATCTACAATGAGCAGTTCTTC	CASSITGGIYNEQFF
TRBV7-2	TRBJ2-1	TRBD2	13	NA	TGTGCCAGCAGCTTAGGCGGGGGGGCCTTGCCGTTCTTC	CASSLGGGALPFF
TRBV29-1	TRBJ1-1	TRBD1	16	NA	TGCAGCGTTAATTCCATGTGGGGGGACAGGAACACTGAAGCTTTCTTT	CSVNSMWGDRNTEAFF
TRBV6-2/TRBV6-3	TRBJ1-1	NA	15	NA	TGTGCCAGCAGTTACCCCCTGTCGGGGTACACTGAAGCTTTCTTT	CASSYPLSGYTEAFF
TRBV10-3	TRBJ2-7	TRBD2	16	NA	TGTGCCATCAGTGGACTAGCGGGGGGAATCTCCGGCGAGCAGTACTTC	CAISGLAGGISGEQYF
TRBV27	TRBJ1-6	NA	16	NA	TGTGCCAGCAGTTTACTCCAGGGATCCTATAATTCACCCCTCCACTTT	CASSLLQGSYNSPLHF